The 29 T cell receptor beta chains below all came from one sample that was sequenced in a study of metastatic and nonmetastatic thyroid tumors. Thyroid surgery was preceded by no treatment in any patient. TCRdb reanalyzed the PCR reads via MiXCR. The sample yields some 15,000 clones, 12% seen once. Material: blood. These receptors came from a female donor with papillary thyroid cancer or a benign thyroid nodule (not recorded which). Some clones in this sample may be carry-over from other donors' samples.

This clone was counted between two and nine times. An end of the junction differs from the germline gene, which may be a read error. The V gene is TRBV6-1, the J gene TRBJ1-2, with 8 bases matching TRBD1. The germline CDR1 and CDR2 sequences are MNHNS and SASEGT. The length of the CDR3 is 13 residues. The CDR3 nucleotides read TGTACCAGCAGTGCCGGGACAGGAGATCGCTACACCTTC. It yields the protein CTSSAGTGDRYTF.

This clone is medium-sized. The chain employs TRBV27 and TRBJ1-1; TRBD1 matches 9 bases. Germline CDR1 and CDR2: MNHEY and SMNVEV (reference sequence). The CDR3 length is 14 residues. With 5 bases clipped from V and 6 bases from J, the junction kept 7 bases outside the gene matches. The CDR3 nucleotides are TGTGCCAGCAGTCCAGGGACAGGGACTCCTGAAGCTTTCTTT. It yields the protein CASSPGTGTPEAFF.

The rearrangement uses TRBV28 and TRBJ2-5; D possibly matches TRBD1 or TRBD2 (5 bases each). V was trimmed by 5 bases and J by 0 bases, leaving 16 bases between them. The CDR3 runs to 16 residues. Per the germline V gene, CDR1 is MDHEN and CDR2 is SYDVKM. The CDR3 protein is CASSPRDRGDQETQYF. CDR3 nucleotides: TGTGCCAGCAGTCCTCGGGATAGAGGGGACCAAGAGACCCAGTACTTC.

This clone has at least ten counts. The chain has TRBV12-3 or TRBV12-4 and TRBJ1-3, with a possible D match to TRBD1 (5 bases). V shed 5 bases and J shed 16 bases, with 15 bases lying between them. CDR3 length: 11 residues. The CDR3 loop is CASSRGGPRYF. The DNA of the CDR3 is TGTGCCAGCAGTCGGGGGGGACCGCGGTATTTT.

The V and J genes are TRBV10-3 and TRBJ2-1, with 11 positions matching TRBD2. CDR3 length: 15 amino acids. After removal of 3 bases from V and 7 bases from J, the junction contained 5 bases not matched to a gene. Germline-derived CDR1 and CDR2 are ENHRY and SYGVKD. Here the CDR3 DNA reads TGTGCCATCAGTGAAGCGACTAGCGGGACTAATGAGCAGTTCTTC. It translates to CAISEATSGTNEQFF.

This chain uses TRBV24-1 with TRBJ2-2; 8 bases match TRBD1. Germline V gene sequence: CDR1 KGHDR, CDR2 SFDVKD. V dropped 2 bases and J dropped 3; count of bases not matched to a gene: 1. This CDR3 spans 15 amino acids. The CDR3 nucleotides read TGTGCCACCAGTGATTCGGGACAGGACACCGGGGAGCTGTTTTTT. The encoded protein is CATSDSGQDTGELFF.

By proportion, this clone is medium-sized. This sequence joins TRBV27 and TRBJ1-2; TRBD1 might be the D (5 bases). This CDR3 is 14 amino acids long. V was pared by 2 bases and J by 7 bases, with 14 bases between. Looked up from germline, CDR1 is MNHEY and CDR2 is SMNVEV (reference sequence). In DNA form, the CDR3 reads TGTGCCAGCAGTTTAGGGGACGGACATTCTGGCTACACCTTC. Translation: CASSLGDGHSGYTF.

In this sample, this clone turned up many times. This chain connects TRBV7-2 to TRBJ2-5; D may match TRBD1 or TRBD2 (5 bases each). The CDR3 is made up of 14 amino acids. Germline CDR1 is SGHTA and CDR2 is FQGNSA. V was pared by 2 bases and J by 5 bases, with 12 bases between. CDR3 nucleotide sequence: TGTGCCAGCAGCTTACTCGGGGCAGGGGAGACCCAGTACTTC. Protein sequence: CASSLLGAGETQYF.

This clone was found many times. The rearrangement joins TRBV2 to TRBJ1-4; D might be TRBD1 (6 bases). The CDR3 is made up of 14 amino acids. Trimming took off 7 bases at V and 7 bases at J, with 16 bases between the two ends. Germline V gene lookup returns CDR1 SNHLY and CDR2 FYNNEI. CDR3 in amino acids: CASKGIGGGEKLFF. CDR3 nucleotides: TGTGCCAGCAAAGGGATAGGGGGAGGTGAAAAACTGTTTTTT.

In this sample, this clone turned up many times. The rearrangement uses TRBV15 and TRBJ2-7; D remains ambiguous. Trimming removed 0 bases at V and 3 bases at J, with 9 bases between. The CDR3 sequence is 14 residues long. CDR1 and CDR2 from the germline V gene are LNHNV and YYDKDF (reference sequence). Here the CDR3 DNA reads TGTGCCACCAGCAGAGAGACACCCTACTACGAGCAGTACTTC. This sequence encodes CATSRETPYYEQYF.

This clone is termed medium-sized. This chain uses TRBV6-1 with TRBJ1-3; the D is unclear. Germline CDR1 reads MNHNS; CDR2 reads SASEGT. This CDR3 comprises 16 residues. V gave up 2 bases and J gave up 0 bases, with 11 bases separating them. The CDR3 loop is CASSELDGDSGNTIYF. The CDR3 DNA sequence: TGTGCCAGCAGTGAATTAGACGGAGACTCTGGAAACACCATATATTTT.

This clone was seen a handful of times. This may be a read error, as it is one base from a much larger clone. V is TRBV28 and J is TRBJ1-5; the D gene is possibly TRBD1 (5 bases). Germline V gives CDR1 MDHEN, CDR2 SYDVKM. V lost 9 bases, J lost 6 bases, and 21 bases lay in between. The CDR3 is made up of 15 amino acids. This CDR3 reads CARAGAARGVQPQHF. CDR3 coding DNA: TGTGCCAGAGCCGGGGCAGCCCGAGGGGTTCAGCCCCAGCATTTT.

CDR3 region: CASSQERQFSGANVLTF. CDR3 coding DNA: TGTGCCAGCAGCCAAGAACGACAGTTCTCTGGGGCCAACGTCCTGACTTTC. The chain recombines TRBV3-1 with TRBJ2-6, with D tentatively TRBD1 (5 bases). The germline gives CDR1 LGHDT, CDR2 YNNKEL (reference sequence). The germline V and J ends were trimmed by 0 bases and 0 bases, with 9 bases remaining between them. This CDR3 has 17 amino acids.

With regard to this clone: A much larger clone lies a single base off, so this may be a read error. The sample holds other DNA sequences that translate to the same CDR3. V and J are TRBV3-1 and TRBJ2-7, with 10 nucleotides matching TRBD1. In germline, CDR1 is LGHDT, CDR2 YNNKEL (reference sequence). This CDR3 region has 15 residues. The V segment lost 1 base and the J segment 3 bases; nucleotides outside the gene matches: 3. The CDR3 DNA reads TGTGCCAGCAGCCAAGGGACAGGGGGTTACTACGAGCAGTACTTC. Translated: CASSQGTGGYYEQYF.

Remarks on this clone: Since no conserved phenylalanine or tryptophan closes the CDR3, a read error is the likely cause. No DNA is shown, since the ends of the CDR3 on it are uncertain; the CDR3 is the one TCRdb lists. V gene TRBV24-1 combines with J gene TRBJ1-3. The germline V gene has CDR1 KGHDR and CDR2 SFDVKD. The CDR3 contains 14 residues when both ends are counted. CDR3 sequence: CATSDLNRGTTISV.

There are many counts of this clone. The rearrangement uses TRBV20-1 and TRBJ1-2; 10 bases match TRBD1. The J segment lost 4 bases and the V segment lost 8 bases, leaving 7 bases of the junction unmatched. The CDR3 has 13 residues. Germline values: CDR1 DFQATT, CDR2 SNEGSKA (reference sequence). This CDR3 is CSHRQGAIYGYTF. The CDR3 DNA reads as TGCAGTCATCGACAGGGGGCGATCTATGGCTACACCTTC.

In this sample, this clone turned up many times. The chain couples TRBV20-1 to TRBJ2-1, with TRBD1 as a possible D gene (6 bases). The CDR3 totals 16 residues. V gave up 3 bases and J gave up 1 base, with 16 bases separating them. Germline lookup yields CDR1 DFQATT and CDR2 SNEGSKA (reference sequence). The CDR3 DNA is TGCAGTGCTAGGATCAGGGGAGACTCTTCCTACAATGAGCAGTTCTTC. It specifies CSARIRGDSSYNEQFF.

In this sample, this clone turned up many times. The rearrangement joins TRBV10-3 to TRBJ1-5; no clear D. Trimming cost V 9 bases and J 5 bases, with 14 bases left between them. This CDR3 has 13 residues. Germline values: CDR1 ENHRY, CDR2 SYGVKD. CDR3 coding DNA: TGTGCCATACGCCAGGAGGTCGATCAGCCCCAGCATTTT. Its translation is CAIRQEVDQPQHF.

At least ten counts were recorded for this clone. Other DNA variants within this sample encode the same CDR3. The CDR3: CASSVKPGQGAGEAFF. CDR3 nucleotide sequence: TGTGCCAGCAGCGTCAAACCGGGACAGGGGGCCGGTGAAGCTTTCTTT. The rearrangement links TRBV9 to TRBJ1-1; 12 bases line up with TRBD1. CDR1 and CDR2 (germline): SGDLS, YYNGEE. The V segment lost 2 bases and the J segment 7 bases; nucleotides outside the gene matches: 9. This CDR3 comprises 16 residues. The whole variable domain, filled in from reference TRBV9 and TRBJ1-1, reads DSGVTQTPKHLITATGQRVTLRCSPRSGDLSVYWYQQSLDQGLQFLIQYYNGEERAKGNILERFSAQQFPDLHSELNLSSLELGDSALYFCASSVKPGQGAGEAFFGQGTRLTVV.

This clone was recorded a few times. This chain connects TRBV5-1 to TRBJ1-1; D gene ambiguous. Germline V gene data show CDR1 as SGHRS and CDR2 as YFSETQ. The CDR3 runs 12 residues. Trimming left V 4 bases short and J 10 bases short, with 14 bases between. The CDR3 DNA sequence: TGCGCCAGCAGCCTAACACGACCCCCAGCTTTCTTT. Encoded protein: CASSLTRPPAFF.

This clone showed up many times. DNA of the CDR3: TGCGCCAGCAGCTTAAACGGGATATCCGGGGAGCTGTTTTTT. Protein sequence: CASSLNGISGELFF. The chain combines TRBV5-1 with TRBJ2-2, with a possible D match to TRBD2 (5 bases). Germline CDR1 and CDR2: SGHRS and YFSETQ. The CDR3 sequence is 14 residues long. Deletions cut 2 bases from V and 6 bases from J, with 11 bases between.

In DNA form, the CDR3 reads TGTGCCAGCAGCTTGTGGACAGGGGGCTACAATGAGCAGTTCTTC. It translates to CASSLWTGGYNEQFF. V is TRBV5-5 and J is TRBJ2-1; 10 nucleotides align to TRBD1. This CDR3 region has 15 residues. V was pared by 1 base and J by 3 bases, with 1 base of the junction left unmatched. Per germline, CDR1 SGHKS and CDR2 YYEKEE (reference sequence). Full variable domain (outside the CDR3, taken from reference TRBV5-5 and TRBJ2-1): DAGVTQSPTHLIKTRGQQVTLRCSPISGHKSVSWYQQVLGQGPQFIFQYYEKEERGRGNFPDRFSARQFPNYSSELNVNALLLGDSALYLCASSLWTGGYNEQFFGPGTRLTVL.

This clone was observed many times. V is TRBV5-5 and J is TRBJ2-3; 10 positions agree with TRBD2. With V trimmed by 4 bases and J by 3 bases, 8 bases remained unmatched. CDR3 length: 16 residues. Per the germline V gene, CDR1 is SGHKS and CDR2 is YYEKEE (reference sequence). CDR3 in amino acids: CASSLKREGLTDTQYF. CDR3 nucleotide sequence: TGTGCCAGCAGCCTGAAGCGGGAGGGCTTGACAGATACGCAGTATTTT. The full variable domain, in which reference TRBV5-5 and TRBJ2-3 provide the parts outside the CDR3, is DAGVTQSPTHLIKTRGQQVTLRCSPISGHKSVSWYQQVLGQGPQFIFQYYEKEERGRGNFPDRFSARQFPNYSSELNVNALLLGDSALYLCASSLKREGLTDTQYFGPGTRLTVL.

The genes are TRBV4-2 and TRBJ2-7; D is unclear. Germline V gene sequence: CDR1 LGHNA, CDR2 YNFKEQ. This CDR3 region has 13 residues. The V end was cut by 0 bases, the J end by 6 bases, with 9 bases between. CDR3 nucleotide sequence: TGTGCCAGCAGCCAAGAGGGGTGGTCCGAGCAGTACTTC. Its translation: CASSQEGWSEQYF.

The CDR3 loop reads CASSVAGGPNTGELFF. Written as DNA, the CDR3 is TGTGCCAGCAGCGTAGCGGGAGGGCCCAACACCGGGGAGCTGTTTTTT. V usage is TRBV6-1 and J usage is TRBJ2-2; 11 nucleotides line up with TRBD2. Germline values: CDR1 MNHNS, CDR2 SASEGT. V shed 6 bases and J 2 bases; nucleotides not matched to a gene: 5. The CDR3 loop spans 16 amino acids.

There are many counts of this clone. V gene TRBV3-1 combines with J gene TRBJ2-3; D not resolved. The CDR3 spans 14 residues. Trimming pared 0 bases from V and 4 bases from J, leaving 8 bases between. Germline V gene data show CDR1 as LGHDT and CDR2 as YNNKEL (reference sequence). CDR3 in amino acids: CASSQDWGADTQYF. The CDR3 coding sequence is TGTGCCAGCAGCCAAGATTGGGGTGCAGATACGCAGTATTTT.

This clone was observed at least ten times. The chain joins TRBV4-1 to TRBJ2-1; D remains ambiguous. The CDR3 extends over 14 amino acids. Germline CDR1 is MGHRA and CDR2 is YSYEKL. V was shortened by 4 bases and J by 2 bases, with 9 bases between the two germline ends. Here the CDR3 DNA reads TGCGCCAGCAGCCGCGTCGGAACCTACAATGAGCAGTTCTTC. It codes for CASSRVGTYNEQFF.

This clone has ten or more counts. V and J are TRBV11-2 and TRBJ1-1, with 7 bases lining up with TRBD1. V gave up 5 bases and J gave up 5 bases; unmatched junction bases: 11. This CDR3 has 15 amino acids. Germline V gene data show CDR1 as SGHAT and CDR2 as FQNNGV. CDR3: CASSVSTGEGTEAFF. In DNA form, the CDR3 reads TGTGCCAGCAGCGTATCTACAGGGGAGGGGACTGAAGCTTTCTTT. The complete variable domain, with remaining parts taken from reference TRBV11-2 and TRBJ1-1, reads EAGVAQSPRYKIIEKRQSVAFWCNPISGHATLYWYQQILGQGPKLLIQFQNNGVVDDSQLPKDRFSAERLKGVDSTLKIQPAKLEDSAVYLCASSVSTGEGTEAFFGQGTRLTVV.

At least ten counts were recorded for this clone. The chain links TRBV18 to TRBJ1-5, with 9 bases aligning to TRBD1. This CDR3 spans 15 amino acids. The germline V gene has CDR1 KGHSH and CDR2 LQKENI. V was clipped by 3 bases and J by 3 bases; unmatched bases: 3. The CDR3 reads CASSPGTGNNQPQHF. CDR3 DNA: TGTGCCAGCTCACCCGGGACAGGGAACAATCAGCCCCAGCATTTT.